A selection of T cell receptor beta chains follows, all from one sample in a study of blood T cell repertoires in COVID-19. The protocol was immunoSEQ multiplex PCR, while the TCRdb copy is restricted to in-frame clones and leaves out a portion. The top ten hold around a tenth of the sample, which has around 45,000 clones, approximately 87% seen once. Source material: peripheral blood. These receptor sequences come from a human donor in a cohort sampled during active COVID-19. Both conserved end residues are part of each CDR3. Size tells how often a clone was seen (once, few, many) or the class of an expanded clone, and some rows leave it out.

CDR3aa: CASSFTGQGEQYF; j_gene: TRBJ2-7; v_gene: TRBV12-3/TRBV12-4; abundance: .
CDR3aa: CASSQGGGVEAFF; j_gene: TRBJ1-1; v_gene: TRBV3-1/TRBV3-2; abundance: .
CDR3aa: CASRQALSSYEQYF; j_gene: TRBJ2-7; v_gene: TRBV7-9; abundance: .
CDR3aa: CASSPVGGGGSYNEQFF; j_gene: TRBJ2-1; v_gene: TRBV5-1; abundance: .
CDR3aa: CASSEPAGGQNEQYF; j_gene: TRBJ2-7; v_gene: TRBV3-1/TRBV3-2; abundance: few
CDR3aa: CASGPGSGNTIYF; j_gene: TRBJ1-3; v_gene: TRBV19; abundance: few
CDR3aa: CASSYSSGFETQYF; j_gene: TRBJ2-5; v_gene: TRBV6-5; abundance: .
CDR3aa: CASSVNTEAFF; j_gene: TRBJ1-1; v_gene: TRBV28; abundance: .
CDR3aa: CASSPLRQETQYF; j_gene: TRBJ2-5; v_gene: TRBV7-6; abundance: .
CDR3aa: CASSPGTVPGELFF; j_gene: TRBJ2-2; v_gene: TRBV5-6; abundance: .
CDR3aa: CATSAPGQNQPQHF; j_gene: TRBJ1-5; v_gene: TRBV24-1; abundance: .
CDR3aa: CATSRAADDYSGNTIYF; j_gene: TRBJ1-3; v_gene: TRBV15; abundance: .
CDR3aa: CASSKDIPQEVRDTNSPLHF; j_gene: TRBJ1-6; v_gene: TRBV21-1; abundance: .
CDR3aa: CASSYLRGTSYEQYF; j_gene: TRBJ2-7; v_gene: TRBV6-5; abundance: .
CDR3aa: CASSQAYNEQFF; j_gene: TRBJ2-1; v_gene: TRBV4-1; abundance: .
CDR3aa: CASSPTGGGTEAFF; j_gene: TRBJ1-1; v_gene: TRBV7-3; abundance: .
CDR3aa: CASSPGTGEGREQYF; j_gene: TRBJ2-7; v_gene: TRBV11-3; abundance: .
CDR3aa: CASRQENTGELFF; j_gene: TRBJ2-2; v_gene: TRBV6-4; abundance: .
CDR3aa: CASMVETGLSYEQYF; j_gene: TRBJ2-7; v_gene: TRBV7-8; abundance: .
CDR3aa: CASSSASGGTDTQYF; j_gene: TRBJ2-3; v_gene: TRBV5-8; abundance: .
CDR3aa: CASSSWSGGPGEQYF; j_gene: TRBJ2-7; v_gene: TRBV7-2; abundance: once
CDR3aa: CASKTGTRDEQFF; j_gene: TRBJ2-1; v_gene: TRBV19; abundance: .
CDR3aa: CASSPGTGKMSPLHF; j_gene: TRBJ1-6; v_gene: TRBV5-4; abundance: .
CDR3aa: CASSKGTPRGQYF; j_gene: TRBJ2-7; v_gene: TRBV5-1; abundance: .
CDR3aa: CASSQERDRAYEQYF; j_gene: TRBJ2-7; v_gene: TRBV3-1/TRBV3-2; abundance: .
CDR3aa: CASKGADSNYEQYF; j_gene: TRBJ2-7; v_gene: TRBV6-5; abundance: .
CDR3aa: CAGGQGAYEQYF; j_gene: TRBJ2-7; v_gene: TRBV21-1; abundance: .
CDR3aa: CASSQTSGQTYEQYF; j_gene: TRBJ2-7; v_gene: TRBV4-1; abundance: .
CDR3aa: CASSEAPRGVTYNEQFF; j_gene: TRBJ2-1; v_gene: TRBV2; abundance: .
CDR3aa: CSVGGNYGYTF; j_gene: TRBJ1-2; v_gene: TRBV29-1; abundance: once
CDR3aa: CASSLRQRTYEQYF; j_gene: TRBJ2-7; v_gene: TRBV3-1/TRBV3-2; abundance: .
CDR3aa: CATSPRDRVDTEAFF; j_gene: TRBJ1-1; v_gene: TRBV15; abundance: .
CDR3aa: CASSVGMDTQYF; j_gene: TRBJ2-3; v_gene: TRBV19; abundance: .
CDR3aa: CASSLTRGRSYNSPLHF; j_gene: TRBJ1-6; v_gene: TRBV5-1; abundance: .
CDR3aa: CASSPSGGNTEAFF; j_gene: TRBJ1-1; v_gene: TRBV18; abundance: few
CDR3aa: CASSSQRGATDTQYF; j_gene: TRBJ2-3; v_gene: TRBV6-5; abundance: .
CDR3aa: CASSLGGLSGGADTQYF; j_gene: TRBJ2-3; v_gene: TRBV7-2; abundance: .
CDR3aa: CAWGTLRARNSPLHF; j_gene: TRBJ1-6; v_gene: TRBV30; abundance: .
CDR3aa: CASSPTGGGYNEQFF; j_gene: TRBJ2-1; v_gene: TRBV4-2; abundance: .
CDR3aa: CASNPTVEETQYF; j_gene: TRBJ2-5; v_gene: TRBV7-9; abundance: .
CDR3aa: CASSTTGGAGTQYF; j_gene: TRBJ2-5; v_gene: TRBV6-4; abundance: .
CDR3aa: CASRRHGRDYGYTF; j_gene: TRBJ1-2; v_gene: TRBV27; abundance: .
CDR3aa: CASRDRTSGGHQETQYF; j_gene: TRBJ2-5; v_gene: TRBV9; abundance: .
CDR3aa: CASSVGTGQGETQYF; j_gene: TRBJ2-5; v_gene: TRBV7-2; abundance: few